The present entry profiles one TCR beta chain with its context. Construction of TCR beta libraries relied on iRepertoire HTBI primers and on Arm-PCR targeting CDR3 regions. TCRdb reanalysed the multiplex PCR reads using MiXCR and keeps one entry per CDR3 protein. The sample gives about 540,000 distinct CDR3 sequences, approximately 13% of which show up once; 8% to 10% is in the top ten. The sample is drawn from a study of regulatory T cells in long-lasting Graves disease. Specified time point: newly diagnosed GD, antithyroid drugs for less than 3 months. RNA from PBMCs was the source of the TCR library. Each patient gave roughly 10 milliliters of EDTA-anticoagulated peripheral blood. From germline, CDR1 is ENHRY and CDR2 SYGVKD. CDR3 length: 13 residues. Trimming removed 3 bases at V and 7 bases at J, with 12 bases between. These data also featured in a second study, about T cells in Graves' hyperthyroidism and ophthalmopathy.

The clonotype originates from a man younger than 40 with Graves disease. This material consisted of peripheral blood mononuclear cells (PBMCs), taken at new diagnosis, from a patient treated with antithyroid drugs. The rearrangement uses TRBV10-3 and TRBJ1-1; TRBD1 might be the D (5 bases). The CDR3 nucleotides read TGTGCCATCAGTGACAGGGTAGCCCTTGAAGCTTTCTTT. Translating it yields CAISDRVALEAFF.